These T cell receptor beta chains were read from a single sample in a study of T cells after somatic rescue of genetic block. Assay used: immunoSEQ multiplex PCR; TCRdb lists only in-frame clones, some missing. This table holds about 68,000 clones, 85% to 95% found once. Input material: peripheral blood mononuclear cells (PBMCs). Receptors were obtained from a man aged 35-49 years. Both conserved end residues are part of each CDR3.

V gene	CDR3 length	J gene	CDR3 protein
TRBV5-6	15	TRBJ2-1	CASSLESRGNNEQFF
TRBV7-2	14	TRBJ2-7	CASSLSGPGYEQYF
TRBV5-6	16	TRBJ2-5	CASSLGTGGFQETQYF
TRBV6-5	14	TRBJ2-2	CASSYRLDTGELFF
TRBV30	14	TRBJ2-5	CAWSRGGARETQYF
TRBV19	13	TRBJ2-7	CASRRQDSYEQYF
TRBV7-9	16	TRBJ1-3	CASSLEGIGSGNTIYF
TRBV6-6	16	TRBJ1-4	CASSSTGSATNEKLFF
TRBV5-8	17	TRBJ1-3	CASSYTPTGRPGNTIYF
TRBV29-1	11	TRBJ2-7	CSAQLAIEQYF
TRBV6-4	17	TRBJ1-5	CASSRDRGRKVNQPQHF
TRBV18	13	TRBJ1-2	CASSPQPAYGYTF
TRBV5-5	16	TRBJ1-2	CASSFGSGTALYGYTF
TRBV4-1	15	TRBJ1-4	CASSQHRETGEKLFF
TRBV2	15	TRBJ1-1	CASSDPGGANTEAFF
TRBV27	14	TRBJ2-4	CASSLDRGWGIQYF
TRBV5-1	14	TRBJ2-2	CASSLAQVAGELFF
TRBV5-4	13	TRBJ2-2	CASSLDSTGELFF
TRBV28	11	TRBJ1-2	CASMGVPGYTF
TRBV10-1	14	TRBJ2-2	CASSAGRETGELFF
TRBV13	14	TRBJ2-5	CASSPGTGGETQYF
TRBV7-9	16	TRBJ2-1	CASSLGRGGWVDEQFF
TRBV10-1	14	TRBJ2-5	CASSEFQIGGTQYF
TRBV5-1	14	TRBJ1-2	CASSLAATDDGYTF
TRBV5-1	14	TRBJ2-5	CASSQSGQGGEQYF
TRBV5-5	14	TRBJ1-5	CASSTMGSPKPQHF
TRBV7-9	15	TRBJ2-7	CASSARDRGPYEQYF
TRBV12-5	13	TRBJ2-2	CASRDYRTGELFF
TRBV5-1	14	TRBJ2-1	CASSLGGSYNEQFF
TRBV5-1	15	TRBJ2-1	CASSLTGGTYNEQFF
TRBV5-6	13	TRBJ1-6	CASSFGHNSPLHF
TRBV6-1	13	TRBJ1-1	CASSRQTNTEAFF
TRBV5-6	19	TRBJ2-2	CASSLAGGRGAPRTGELFF
TRBV5-1	16	TRBJ2-2	CASSLVGGQATGELFF
TRBV2	14	TRBJ2-1	CASSEPELHNEQFF
TRBV5-6	12	TRBJ1-5	CASSSEADTQHF
TRBV7-8	14	TRBJ2-1	CASSLGQSYNEQFF
TRBV5-4	17	TRBJ2-1	CASSPSVGLAGGGEQFF
TRBV19	15	TRBJ2-6	CASKAHNSGANVLTF
TRBV5-6	13	TRBJ2-3	CASSLSYGDTQYF
TRBV10-3	14	TRBJ2-7	CAISESTSSYEQYF
TRBV7-9	13	TRBJ1-1	CASSLDGRTEAFF
TRBV18	16	TRBJ2-1	CASSPLSWDRGNEQFF
TRBV27	14	TRBJ2-7	CASSLRAGSHEQYF
TRBV10-3	15	TRBJ2-7	CAISRDREVFYEQYF
TRBV6-6	14	TRBJ2-7	CASSPTGELYEQYF